Listed below are T cell receptor beta chains from one sample, sequenced in a study of beta chain features in type 1 diabetes. Sequencing was performed with immunoSEQ multiplex PCR; in TCRdb, only in-frame clones are kept and a portion is missing. The profile shows around 400,000 clones, approximately 12% of them singletons. The sequenced sample was naive CD4+ T cells from blood. These receptors were taken from a man aged 18 to 35 in good health. The CDR3 runs from the conserved cysteine through the conserved F or W. The D gene is left open where the match is weak. Rows give clone size only sometimes, using once, few, many, or a class for an expanded clone.

v_gene: TRBV30; j_gene: TRBJ2-3; abundance: -; d_gene: -; CDR3aa: CAWSEFRRDTQYF; CDR3nt: TGTGCCTGGAGTGAGTTTAGGCGGGATACGCAGTATTTT
v_gene: TRBV21-1; j_gene: TRBJ1-6; abundance: few; d_gene: -; CDR3aa: CASSGGPDNSPLHF; CDR3nt: TGTGCCAGCAGCGGTGGGCCAGATAATTCACCCCTCCACTTT
v_gene: TRBV5-1; j_gene: TRBJ1-1; abundance: few; d_gene: TRBD1; CDR3aa: CASSAGNPGQSEAFF; CDR3nt: TGCGCCAGCAGCGCCGGGAATCCGGGACAGTCTGAAGCTTTCTTT
v_gene: TRBV11-2; j_gene: TRBJ1-1; abundance: few; d_gene: TRBD1; CDR3aa: CASSPQRGQGMNTEAFF; CDR3nt: TGTGCCAGCAGCCCTCAAAGAGGACAGGGGATGAACACTGAAGCTTTCTTT
v_gene: TRBV6-6; j_gene: TRBJ2-3; abundance: few; d_gene: TRBD1; CDR3aa: CASSASGQAQYF; CDR3nt: TGTGCCAGCAGTGCTTCGGGACAGGCGCAGTATTTT
v_gene: TRBV4-2; j_gene: TRBJ2-1; abundance: few; d_gene: TRBD2; CDR3aa: CASSHPQISGESNEQFF; CDR3nt: TGTGCCAGCAGCCATCCCCAGATTAGCGGGGAAAGCAATGAGCAGTTCTTC
v_gene: TRBV29-1; j_gene: TRBJ1-1; abundance: few; d_gene: -; CDR3aa: CSVEIQMNTEAFF; CDR3nt: TGCAGCGTTGAAATACAGATGAACACTGAAGCTTTCTTT
v_gene: TRBV7-2; j_gene: TRBJ2-7; abundance: once; d_gene: TRBD2; CDR3aa: CASSLLGTSGSYEQYF; CDR3nt: TGTGCCAGCAGCTTACTGGGGACTAGCGGCTCCTACGAGCAGTACTTC
v_gene: TRBV9; j_gene: TRBJ2-2; abundance: -; d_gene: -; CDR3aa: CASSVSGATGELFF; CDR3nt: TGTGCCAGCAGCGTAAGCGGAGCCACCGGGGAGCTGTTTTTT
v_gene: TRBV9; j_gene: TRBJ1-1; abundance: -; d_gene: -; CDR3aa: CASSALWGGTEAFF; CDR3nt: TGTGCCAGCAGCGCGCTGTGGGGCGGAACTGAAGCTTTCTTT
v_gene: TRBV5-1; j_gene: TRBJ2-3; abundance: few; d_gene: TRBD2; CDR3aa: CASSLLAGPRGDTQYF; CDR3nt: TGCGCCAGCAGTCTCTTAGCGGGGCCTCGGGGAGATACGCAGTATTTT
v_gene: TRBV6-5; j_gene: TRBJ2-1; abundance: few; d_gene: TRBD2; CDR3aa: CASTGLAGHNEQFF; CDR3nt: TGTGCCAGCACGGGACTAGCGGGCCACAATGAGCAGTTCTTC
v_gene: TRBV5-1; j_gene: TRBJ2-5; abundance: few; d_gene: TRBD1; CDR3aa: CASSRTGMEGETQYF; CDR3nt: TGCGCCAGCAGCAGGACAGGGATGGAGGGAGAGACCCAGTACTTC
v_gene: TRBV29-1; j_gene: TRBJ2-3; abundance: -; d_gene: TRBD1; CDR3aa: CSVSSGTVRISTDTQYF; CDR3nt: TGCAGCGTCTCCTCCGGGACAGTCCGCATCAGCACAGATACGCAGTATTTT
v_gene: TRBV27; j_gene: TRBJ2-7; abundance: -; d_gene: -; CDR3aa: CASSFNRHSYEQYF; CDR3nt: TGTGCCAGCAGTTTCAACAGGCACTCCTACGAGCAGTACTTC
v_gene: TRBV2; j_gene: TRBJ1-5; abundance: few; d_gene: -; CDR3aa: CASTGDRQPQHF; CDR3nt: TGTGCCAGCACAGGGGATCGTCAGCCCCAGCATTTT
v_gene: TRBV6-5; j_gene: TRBJ2-7; abundance: few; d_gene: TRBD2; CDR3aa: CASSYRTSGSKYEQYF; CDR3nt: TGTGCCAGCAGTTATAGGACTAGCGGGAGTAAGTACGAGCAGTACTTC
v_gene: TRBV29-1; j_gene: TRBJ2-7; abundance: -; d_gene: TRBD2; CDR3aa: CSVDSLAGGFGQYF; CDR3nt: TGCAGCGTTGACTCACTAGCGGGAGGCTTCGGGCAGTACTTC
v_gene: TRBV18; j_gene: TRBJ2-1; abundance: few; d_gene: TRBD1; CDR3aa: CASSPGTGDFYNEQFF; CDR3nt: TGTGCCAGCTCACCCGGGACAGGGGACTTCTACAATGAGCAGTTCTTC
v_gene: TRBV6-4; j_gene: TRBJ2-3; abundance: -; d_gene: TRBD2; CDR3aa: CASSRTRTSTDTQYF; CDR3nt: TGTGCCAGCAGTCGGACTAGGACTAGCACAGATACGCAGTATTTT
v_gene: TRBV5-1; j_gene: TRBJ2-3; abundance: few; d_gene: -; CDR3aa: CASSLLRGTDTQYF; CDR3nt: TGCGCCAGCAGCCTCCTCAGGGGCACAGATACGCAGTATTTT
v_gene: TRBV18; j_gene: TRBJ2-2; abundance: -; d_gene: -; CDR3aa: CASSPLAVNTGELFF; CDR3nt: TGTGCCAGCTCACCACTAGCGGTGAACACCGGGGAGCTGTTTTTT
v_gene: TRBV11-3; j_gene: TRBJ2-1; abundance: -; d_gene: -; CDR3aa: CASSLVGGAIYNEQFF; CDR3nt: TGTGCCAGCAGCTTAGTAGGGGGGGCTATCTACAATGAGCAGTTCTTC
v_gene: TRBV6-5; j_gene: TRBJ2-5; abundance: -; d_gene: -; CDR3aa: CASSYSRETQYF; CDR3nt: TGTGCCAGCAGTTACTCGAGAGAGACCCAGTACTTC
v_gene: TRBV13; j_gene: TRBJ2-4; abundance: few; d_gene: TRBD2; CDR3aa: CASSHPGGAKNIQYF; CDR3nt: TGTGCCAGCAGCCACCCGGGGGGAGCCAAAAACATTCAGTACTTC
v_gene: TRBV6-5; j_gene: TRBJ1-5; abundance: -; d_gene: -; CDR3aa: CASRTGDQPQHF; CDR3nt: TGTGCCAGCAGGACAGGTGACCAGCCCCAGCATTTT
v_gene: TRBV7-9; j_gene: TRBJ2-1; abundance: few; d_gene: TRBD1; CDR3aa: CASSRVGGQGTSYNEQFF; CDR3nt: TGTGCCAGCAGCCGCGTCGGGGGACAGGGGACCTCCTACAATGAGCAGTTCTTC
v_gene: TRBV6-5; j_gene: TRBJ2-5; abundance: -; d_gene: -; CDR3aa: CASRINPSGTQYF; CDR3nt: TGTGCCAGCAGAATTAACCCCTCAGGGACCCAGTACTTC
v_gene: TRBV5-1; j_gene: TRBJ2-7; abundance: few; d_gene: TRBD2; CDR3aa: CASTQAGVSYEQYF; CDR3nt: TGCGCCAGCACCCAGGCGGGGGTCTCCTACGAGCAGTACTTC
v_gene: TRBV6-1; j_gene: TRBJ1-1; abundance: few; d_gene: TRBD1; CDR3aa: CASSGGSGGLGTEAFF; CDR3nt: TGTGCCAGCAGTGGGGGGTCAGGGGGCCTTGGGACTGAAGCTTTCTTT
v_gene: TRBV1; j_gene: TRBJ2-3; abundance: few; d_gene: -; CDR3aa: CTSSRGDPDTQYF; CDR3nt: TGCACCAGCAGCCGCGGGGATCCAGATACGCAGTATTTT
v_gene: TRBV7-7; j_gene: TRBJ2-1; abundance: -; d_gene: -; CDR3aa: CASSPAAGGYNEQFF; CDR3nt: TGTGCCAGCAGCCCCGCGGCAGGGGGGTACAATGAGCAGTTCTTC
v_gene: TRBV18; j_gene: TRBJ1-5; abundance: -; d_gene: -; CDR3aa: CASSPGDMSNQPQHF; CDR3nt: TGTGCCAGCTCACCAGGGGACATGAGCAATCAGCCCCAGCATTTT
v_gene: TRBV6-6; j_gene: TRBJ2-7; abundance: few; d_gene: -; CDR3aa: CASSYAATPPYEQYF; CDR3nt: TGTGCCAGCAGTTACGCGGCCACCCCCCCCTACGAGCAGTACTTC
v_gene: TRBV7-2; j_gene: TRBJ1-2; abundance: once; d_gene: -; CDR3aa: CASSLRGIANYGYTF; CDR3nt: TGTGCCAGCAGCTTAAGGGGTATTGCTAACTATGGCTACACCTTC
v_gene: TRBV30; j_gene: TRBJ1-2; abundance: -; d_gene: -; CDR3aa: CAWSAGVQQLYGYTF; CDR3nt: TGTGCCTGGAGCGCAGGGGTGCAACAACTCTATGGCTACACCTTC
v_gene: TRBV9; j_gene: TRBJ2-7; abundance: few; d_gene: TRBD2; CDR3aa: CASSPDEAGGVNEQYF; CDR3nt: TGTGCCAGCAGCCCAGACGAAGCGGGAGGTGTAAACGAGCAGTACTTC
v_gene: TRBV9; j_gene: TRBJ2-6; abundance: -; d_gene: TRBD2; CDR3aa: CASSGEGISGANVLTF; CDR3nt: TGTGCCAGCAGCGGGGAGGGGATCTCTGGGGCCAACGTCCTGACTTTC
v_gene: TRBV10-3; j_gene: TRBJ1-6; abundance: -; d_gene: -; CDR3aa: CAINEQGSPLHF; CDR3nt: TGTGCCATCAACGAACAGGGCTCACCCCTCCACTTT
v_gene: TRBV10-3; j_gene: TRBJ1-5; abundance: -; d_gene: TRBD1; CDR3aa: CAIGDRGSNQPQHF; CDR3nt: TGTGCCATTGGTGACAGGGGAAGCAATCAGCCCCAGCATTTT
v_gene: TRBV7-3; j_gene: TRBJ2-5; abundance: -; d_gene: -; CDR3aa: CASSLTSQGGQETQYF; CDR3nt: TGTGCCAGCAGCTTAACGTCCCAGGGAGGACAAGAGACCCAGTACTTC
v_gene: TRBV13; j_gene: TRBJ1-2; abundance: -; d_gene: TRBD1; CDR3aa: CASSLSWTGKYGYTF; CDR3nt: TGTGCCAGCAGCTTATCATGGACAGGGAAATATGGCTACACCTTC
v_gene: TRBV7-2; j_gene: TRBJ1-1; abundance: -; d_gene: TRBD1; CDR3aa: CASIFDRGNTEAFF; CDR3nt: TGTGCCAGCATATTCGACAGGGGGAACACTGAAGCTTTCTTT
v_gene: TRBV9; j_gene: TRBJ2-1; abundance: few; d_gene: TRBD2; CDR3aa: CASSVAPTSGRAGEQFF; CDR3nt: TGTGCCAGCAGCGTAGCCCCGACTAGCGGGAGGGCCGGGGAGCAGTTCTTC
v_gene: TRBV28; j_gene: TRBJ1-4; abundance: few; d_gene: -; CDR3aa: CASSQQGWEKLFF; CDR3nt: TGTGCCAGCAGTCAACAGGGTTGGGAAAAACTGTTTTTT
v_gene: TRBV11-2; j_gene: TRBJ1-2; abundance: -; d_gene: -; CDR3aa: CASSLAQGIGGYTF; CDR3nt: TGTGCCAGCAGCTTAGCACAGGGAATAGGGGGCTACACCTTC
v_gene: TRBV5-4; j_gene: TRBJ1-4; abundance: few; d_gene: -; CDR3aa: CASSRGQSTNEKLFF; CDR3nt: TGTGCCAGCAGCAGGGGACAATCAACTAATGAAAAACTGTTTTTT
v_gene: TRBV18; j_gene: TRBJ2-3; abundance: -; d_gene: -; CDR3aa: CASSRTDTYTDTQYF; CDR3nt: TGTGCCAGCTCTCGGACTGACACCTACACAGATACGCAGTATTTT
v_gene: TRBV19; j_gene: TRBJ2-3; abundance: -; d_gene: -; CDR3aa: CASSPQVSTDTQYF; CDR3nt: TGTGCCAGTAGTCCACAGGTCAGCACAGATACGCAGTATTTT
v_gene: TRBV7-2; j_gene: TRBJ2-7; abundance: -; d_gene: -; CDR3aa: CASSPTARDYEQYF; CDR3nt: TGTGCCAGCAGCCCTACAGCCCGGGATTACGAGCAGTACTTC
v_gene: TRBV11-1; j_gene: TRBJ2-3; abundance: -; d_gene: -; CDR3aa: CASSLWAGDFDTQYF; CDR3nt: TGTGCCAGCAGCTTATGGGCCGGGGACTTTGATACGCAGTATTTT
v_gene: TRBV2; j_gene: TRBJ2-7; abundance: -; d_gene: TRBD1; CDR3aa: CASRELTGGSGEQYF; CDR3nt: TGTGCCAGTAGGGAGCTCACAGGGGGCTCTGGCGAGCAGTACTTC
v_gene: TRBV7-2; j_gene: TRBJ2-7; abundance: few; d_gene: TRBD1; CDR3aa: CASSLAGQGARW; CDR3nt: TGTGCCAGCAGCTTAGCTGGACAGGGGGCAAGATGG